These 2 T cell receptor beta chains share one sample of origin, sequenced in a study of T cells in Graves' hyperthyroidism and ophthalmopathy. The source material, RNA transcripts, was used to amplify TCR beta CDR3 regions. With the HTBI primer set, the TCR CDR3 went through a first round of RT-PCR. TCRdb ran MiXCR on the multiplex PCR reads and lists one entry per CDR3 protein. The table has over 500,000 distinct CDR3 sequences, 17% seen once. Sequencing was done on a sample of blood. These receptors all come from a woman aged 18-30 years with Graves' ophthalmopathy.

As to this clonotype: The CDR3 carries no conserved terminal phenylalanine or tryptophan, so it likely arises from a read error. The V call is TRBV28, the J call TRBJ1-1; TRBD1 agrees at 9 bases. Germline values: CDR1 MDHEN, CDR2 SYDVKM. V shed 2 bases and J 1 base; nucleotides not matched to a gene: 8. There are 17 residues in the CDR3. CDR3 sequence (DNA): TGTGCCAGCAGTTTACAGCTCGGGGGACAGGGGAACACTGAAGCTTTCCTT. Translation: CASSLQLGGQGNTEAFL.

In this sample, this clonotype turned up a few times. This chain connects TRBV6-5 to TRBJ2-1, with D perhaps matching TRBD2 (5 bases). The ends were cut back, 0 bases at V and 10 bases at J, with 10 bases in the middle. From germline, CDR1 is MNHEY and CDR2 SVGAGI. CDR3 size: 13 residues. Written as DNA, the CDR3 is TGTGCCAGCAGTTACTCTAGCTCGGGGGAGCAGTTCTTC. This encodes CASSYSSSGEQFF.